The 20 T cell receptor beta chains given below trace back to one sample, sequenced in a study of blood T cells in healthy people across ages. A sample-barcoded 5' primer and a J-beta primer mix were used in a second PCR of roughly 6 to 11 cycles. TCRdb recomputed calls from the 5' RACE reads with MiXCR, one row per CDR3 protein. The data contain approximately 1.5 million distinct CDR3 sequences, roughly a third of them singletons. Specimen: blood. These receptors originate from a woman aged 25 to 39 in good health.

This chain connects TRBV3-1 to TRBJ1-1; 8 bases agree with TRBD1. This CDR3 has 17 residues. Germline V CDR1 and CDR2: LGHDT, YNNKEL (reference sequence). V gave up 1 base and J gave up 0 bases; unmatched junction bases: 7. The CDR3 DNA reads as TGTGCCAGCAGCCAAGGTCACAGGGGGGCCTTGAACACTGAAGCTTTCTTT. Protein product: CASSQGHRGALNTEAFF.

The V gene is TRBV6-1, the J gene TRBJ2-1, with 9 bases fitting TRBD1. Germline loops: CDR1 MNHNS, CDR2 SASEGT. The CDR3 loop spans 16 amino acids. Unmatched junction bases numbered 13, after V lost 6 bases and J lost 7 bases. The CDR3 here is CASSPGMGQGANEQFF. The DNA of the CDR3 is TGTGCCAGCAGCCCGGGGATGGGACAGGGAGCGAATGAGCAGTTCTTC.

This clonotype has a handful of counts. V and J are TRBV21-1 and TRBJ2-5. The tail of the sequence fits TRBJ2-7 better, so the J call may be wrong. TRBV21-1 is annotated as a pseudogene. The CDR3 contains 16 residues. For the CDR3, the DNA is TGTGCCAGCAGCACCCGATCATGGGTTTTATCATTCGAGCAGTACTTC. It specifies CASSTRSWVLSFEQYF.

This clonotype showed up many times. The rearrangement joins TRBV27 to TRBJ1-1; D gene unclear. CDR1 and CDR2 (germline): MNHEY, SMNVEV (reference sequence). V dropped 7 bases and J dropped 0 bases, with 15 bases sitting between them. The CDR3 covers 15 residues. The CDR3 loop is CASKESAGLNTEAFF. The CDR3, as DNA: TGTGCCAGCAAGGAATCAGCTGGGCTGAACACTGAAGCTTTCTTT.

This clonotype was observed a handful of times. The chain recombines TRBV5-1 with TRBJ2-3; D is unclear. Germline assignment: CDR1 SGHRS and CDR2 YFSETQ. The CDR3 loop spans 16 amino acids. The V gene lost 2 bases and the J gene lost 0 bases, with 13 bases spanning the gap. The CDR3, as DNA: TGCGCCAGCAGCTTCCAGAGTTCTACTAGCACAGATACGCAGTATTTT. Translating it yields CASSFQSSTSTDTQYF.

The chain has TRBV25-1 and TRBJ2-6; weak D call: TRBD2 (6 bases). V was trimmed by 2 bases and J by 0 bases, leaving 11 bases between them. This CDR3 has 17 amino acids. Germline lookup yields CDR1 MGHDK and CDR2 SYGVNS. This chain's CDR3 is CASSEAGPFSGANVLTF. DNA of the CDR3: TGTGCCAGCAGTGAAGCGGGACCCTTCTCTGGGGCCAACGTCCTGACTTTC.

This chain uses TRBV5-6 with TRBJ1-2; D is ambiguous. The CDR3 loop spans 13 amino acids. Trimming took off 4 bases at V and 4 bases at J, with 11 bases between the two ends. Germline assignment: CDR1 SGHDT and CDR2 YYEEEE. This CDR3 reads CASSAAGRYGYTF. The CDR3, as DNA: TGTGCCAGCAGCGCGGCAGGACGCTATGGCTACACCTTC. Full variable domain (rest looked up from reference TRBV5-6 and TRBJ1-2): DAGVTQSPTHLIKTRGQQVTLRCSPKSGHDTVSWYQQALGQGPQFIFQYYEEEERQRGNFPDRFSGHQFPNYSSELNVNALLLGDSALYLCASSAAGRYGYTFGSGTRLTVV.

The rearrangement links TRBV30 to TRBJ1-1, with D perhaps matching TRBD1 (6 bases). V dropped 0 bases and J dropped 12 bases, with 17 bases sitting between them. Germline CDR1 is GTSNPN and CDR2 is SVGIG (reference sequence). CDR3 size: 13 residues. CDR3 residues: CAWSVQGAGWTFF. The CDR3 DNA reads as TGTGCCTGGAGTGTACAGGGAGCGGGGTGGACTTTCTTT.

This clonotype was seen just once. The V call is TRBV28, the J call TRBJ1-5, with 9 bases lining up with TRBD1. The germline gives CDR1 MDHEN, CDR2 SYDVKM. This CDR3 is 19 amino acids long. This CDR3 reads CAFLATQGAWDSSNQPQHF. The CDR3 DNA sequence: TGTGCATTTCTGGCCACACAGGGGGCCTGGGATTCGAGCAATCAGCCCCAGCATTTT.

This clonotype was counted between two and nine times. The chain recombines TRBV12-3 or TRBV12-4 with TRBJ2-5, with D possibly TRBD2 on 7 matching bases. This CDR3 comprises 13 residues. V was pared by 9 bases and J by 5 bases, with 16 bases between. The CDR3 loop reads CASGRGARETQYF. The CDR3 DNA sequence: TGTGCCAGTGGGAGGGGGGCCCGGGAGACCCAGTACTTC.

Concerning this clonotype: Since a much larger clone is just one base distant, this may be a read error. V and J are TRBV12-3 or TRBV12-4 and TRBJ2-7; D tentatively reads TRBD1 or TRBD2 (5 bases each). This CDR3 comprises 14 residues. Trimming shortened V by 6 bases and J by 3 bases, and 15 bases separated the two germline ends. The CDR3 protein is CASSPTGRHYEQYF. The CDR3 nucleotides are TGTGCCAGCAGCCCTACGGGACGGCACTACGAGCAGTACTTC.

The chain joins TRBV11-2 to TRBJ2-1; TRBD2 agrees at 8 bases. Germline assignment: CDR1 SGHAT and CDR2 FQNNGV. Germline trimming cut 5 bases from V and 9 bases from J; bases unmatched to any gene: 12. The CDR3 covers 15 residues. CDR3 DNA: TGTGCCAGCAGCCCAAGCGGGAGTGGTTTGACTGAGCAGTTCTTC. It encodes CASSPSGSGLTEQFF.

Regarding this clonotype: At one end the junction does not follow the germline gene, possibly because of a read error. The V call is TRBV10-3, the J call TRBJ1-2; D gene uncertain. The CDR3 is made up of 14 amino acids. The V gene's germline CDR1 is ENHRY and CDR2 SYGVKD. The CDR3: CVISEYQTDYGYTF. Written as DNA, the CDR3 is TGTGTCATCAGTGAATATCAGACTGACTATGGCTACACCTTC.

This rearrangement joins TRBV5-6 to TRBJ2-7, with TRBD2 identical over 8 bases. V trimming: 4 bases; J trimming: 4 bases; junction bases outside the gene matches: 13. The germline gives CDR1 SGHDT, CDR2 YYEEEE. This CDR3 contains 16 residues. CDR3 amino acids: CASSPVGGRFGYEQYF. The CDR3 bases are TGTGCCAGCAGCCCCGTGGGCGGGAGGTTCGGGTACGAGCAGTACTTC. Combining the CDR3 with reference TRBV5-6 and TRBJ2-7 gives the whole variable domain DAGVTQSPTHLIKTRGQQVTLRCSPKSGHDTVSWYQQALGQGPQFIFQYYEEEERQRGNFPDRFSGHQFPNYSSELNVNALLLGDSALYLCASSPVGGRFGYEQYFGPGTRLTVT.

This clonotype was seen many times. The chain employs TRBV29-1 and TRBJ2-7; TRBD1 matches at 10 bases. Germline values: CDR1 SQVTM, CDR2 ANQGSEA. There are 14 residues in the CDR3. After removal of 5 bases from V and 2 bases from J, the junction contained 6 bases not matched to a gene. CDR3 amino acids: CSVTGQGVPYEQYF. Written as DNA, the CDR3 is TGCAGCGTTACCGGACAGGGGGTCCCCTACGAGCAGTACTTC.

The gene calls are TRBV4-1 and TRBJ1-5; 7 bases map to TRBD1. Per the germline V gene, CDR1 is MGHRA and CDR2 is YSYEKL. The trim removed 0 bases at V and 5 bases at J, leaving 4 bases unmatched. CDR3 length: 15 residues. The CDR3 DNA reads TGCGCCAGCAGCCAAGAGACAGGGCCTTATCAGCCCCAGCATTTT. Translation gives CASSQETGPYQPQHF.

This clonotype has a handful of counts. The genes are TRBV2 and TRBJ2-6; D unresolved. The germline V gene encodes CDR1 SNHLY and CDR2 FYNNEI. Trimming left V 4 bases short and J 0 bases short, with 16 bases between. The CDR3 loop spans 18 amino acids. CDR3 protein: CASSARSVTSSGANVLTF. The DNA for the CDR3 is TGTGCCAGCAGTGCCCGATCGGTTACGAGCTCTGGGGCCAACGTCCTGACTTTC. The variable domain in full, with the rest retrieved from reference TRBV2 and TRBJ2-6, is EPEVTQTPSHQVTQMGQEVILRCVPISNHLYFYWYRQILGQKVEFLVSFYNNEISEKSEIFDDQFSVERPDGSNFTLKIRSTKLEDSAMYFCASSARSVTSSGANVLTFGAGSRLTVL.

This clonotype showed up just once. The J gene is TRBJ1-5, the V gene TRBV10-1, with 7 bases aligning to TRBD1. CDR3 length: 20 residues. The germline V gene encodes CDR1 WNHNN and CDR2 SYGVQD (reference sequence). The trim removed 1 base at V and 0 bases at J, leaving 15 bases unmatched. The CDR3 reads CASSEWVNRGPLYSNQPQHF. The CDR3 nucleotides are TGCGCCAGCAGTGAGTGGGTAAACAGGGGCCCCCTTTATAGCAATCAGCCCCAGCATTTT.

The rearrangement uses TRBV20-1 and TRBJ2-2; no firm D call. This CDR3 spans 13 amino acids. V dropped 0 bases and J dropped 2 bases, with 4 bases sitting between them. CDR1 is DFQATT, CDR2 SNEGSKA, per germline (reference sequence). CDR3 in amino acids: CSARDSNTGELFF. The CDR3 DNA follows: TGCAGTGCTAGAGATTCAAACACCGGGGAGCTGTTTTTT.

The genes are TRBV5-1 and TRBJ1-5; a possible D gene is TRBD1 (5 bases). CDR3 length: 13 amino acids. The germline V and J ends were trimmed by 3 bases and 10 bases, with 14 bases remaining between them. Germline CDR1 reads SGHRS; CDR2 reads YFSETQ. The CDR3 nucleotides read TGCGCCAGCAGCTCGACAGTTAACCGACCCCAGCATTTT. It specifies CASSSTVNRPQHF. The variable domain in full, with the rest retrieved from reference TRBV5-1 and TRBJ1-5, is KAGVTQTPRYLIKTRGQQVTLSCSPISGHRSVSWYQQTPGQGLQFLFEYFSETQRNKGNFPGRFSGRQFSNSRSEMNVSTLELGDSALYLCASSSTVNRPQHFGDGTRLSIL.